The clone carrying this T cell receptor beta chain was seen a handful of times. Assay: immunoSEQ multiplex PCR; the TCRdb copy retains only in-frame clones and omits some. This table holds some 110,000 clones, over 70% found once. The V end lost 4 bases, the J end lost 8 bases, and 16 bases lay between the germline ends. Germline V CDR1 and CDR2: KGHDR, SFDVKD. The CDR3 length is 14 residues. This record comes from a study of T cell responses to AZD1222 COVID-19 vaccine. Sequenced here: peripheral blood, sampled on day 0 of AZD1222 vaccination. This clonotype was obtained from an adult in good health. The V and J genes are TRBV24-1 and TRBJ1-2; D is uncertain. In nucleotides, the CDR3 is TGTGCCACCAGTGACCGGACTAATTATAGGGGCTACACCTTC. Translating gives CATSDRTNYRGYTF.